One and the same sample provided the 23 T cell receptor beta chains below, sequenced in a study of shared clonotypes between healthy human individuals. Assay used: immunoSEQ multiplex PCR; TCRdb lists only in-frame clones, some missing. This table has roughly 680,000 clones, around 70% appearing once. The sample comprised memory CD4+ T cells sorted from blood. Subset reported: CD45RA-negative fraction. These receptors originate from a woman in her 30s in good health.

This chain links TRBV12-1 with TRBJ2-7; the D call in the table, TRBD2, was not verified against the DNA. TRBV12-1 is a known pseudogene. The CDR3 covers 14 residues. The CDR3 sequence: CASSFDHVGYEQYF. DNA for the CDR3: TGTGCCAGCAGCTTTGATCATGTCGGCTACGAGCAGTACTTC.

This clone was picked up one time. The chain links TRBV7-2 to TRBJ2-3; TRBD2 aligns across 10 bases. Germline V CDR1 and CDR2: SGHTA, FQGNSA. The V and J ends lost 4 bases and 6 bases, in that order; junction bases with no gene match: 10. The CDR3 consists of 16 residues. The DNA for the CDR3 is TGTGCCAGCAGCTGGAGGACTAGCGGAATTGGGGATACGCAGTATTTT. Its protein product is CASSWRTSGIGDTQYF. Full variable domain (remainder filled in from reference TRBV7-2 and TRBJ2-3): GAGVSQSPSNKVTEKGKDVELRCDPISGHTALYWYRQSLGQGLEFLIYFQGNSAPDKSGLPSDRFSAERTGGSVSTLTIQRTQQEDSAVYLCASSWRTSGIGDTQYFGPGTRLTVL.

The chain has TRBV11-2 and TRBJ2-5; no firm D call. CDR3 length equals 14 residues. V gave up 5 bases and J gave up 2 bases, with 12 bases separating them. The germline V gene encodes CDR1 SGHAT and CDR2 FQNNGV. CDR3 nucleotide sequence: TGTGCCAGCAGCCCAGTTCGGTCTCAAGAGACCCAGTACTTC. Its translation is CASSPVRSQETQYF.

J is TRBJ1-1 and V is TRBV7-9, with D possibly TRBD1 on 5 matching bases. The CDR3 loop spans 14 amino acids. V gave up 5 bases and J gave up 4 bases, with 14 bases separating them. Per the germline V gene, CDR1 is SEHNR and CDR2 is FQNEAQ (reference sequence). CDR3 loop: CASSKTDRGTEAFF. Written as DNA, the CDR3 is TGTGCCAGCAGCAAGACAGATAGAGGCACTGAAGCTTTCTTT.

The rearrangement joins TRBV29-1 to TRBJ1-2; D is undetermined. Germline loops: CDR1 SQVTM, CDR2 ANQGSEA. The CDR3 is 13 residues long. Trimming pared 7 bases from V and 4 bases from J, leaving 16 bases between. CDR3 sequence: CSGAGIRGYGYTF. The CDR3 bases are TGCAGCGGCGCAGGAATTCGCGGCTATGGCTACACCTTC.

This clone turned up a few times. The V and J genes are TRBV11-1 and TRBJ2-5, with a possible D match to TRBD2 (5 bases). The CDR3 is 11 residues long. Germline V CDR1 and CDR2: SGHAT, FQDESV (reference sequence). Trimming took off 6 bases at V and 7 bases at J, with 9 bases between the two ends. The CDR3 loop reads CASSSRGTQYF. DNA of the CDR3: TGTGCCAGCAGTTCACGGGGGACCCAGTACTTC.

In its sample, this clone was seen a few times. The CDR3 reads CASSELSGIITDTQYF. CDR3 in DNA: TGTGCCAGCAGTGAACTCAGCGGGATTATCACAGATACGCAGTATTTT. The V and J genes are TRBV6-1 and TRBJ2-3, with TRBD2 matching 7 bases. V shed 2 bases, J shed 2 bases, and the junction held 7 bases outside the gene matches. This CDR3 has 16 amino acids. Looked up from germline, CDR1 is MNHNS and CDR2 is SASEGT.

The genes are TRBV18 and TRBJ2-1; 9 nucleotides agree with TRBD1. Germline V lookup: CDR1 KGHSH, CDR2 LQKENI. J gave up 14 bases and V 6 bases, and 11 bases lay outside the gene matches. This CDR3 comprises 13 residues. The CDR3 loop reads CASSEMGTGSKFF. DNA of the CDR3: TGTGCCAGCTCTGAGATGGGGACAGGGTCTAAGTTCTTC. Filled out from reference TRBV18 and TRBJ2-1, the complete variable domain reads NAGVMQNPRHLVRRRGQEARLRCSPMKGHSHVYWYRQLPEEGLKFMVYLQKENIIDESGMPKERFSAEFPKEGPSILRIQQVVRGDSAAYFCASSEMGTGSKFFGPGTRLTVL.

The sample holds a few counts of this clone. The V and J genes are TRBV18 and TRBJ1-1; no definite D call. The germline gives CDR1 KGHSH, CDR2 LQKENI. The length of the CDR3 is 16 residues. Deletions cut 0 bases from V and 4 bases from J, with 15 bases between. CDR3 sequence (DNA): TGTGCCAGCTCACCACCAGGTCTCTTCTCGGCCACTGAAGCTTTCTTT. This sequence encodes CASSPPGLFSATEAFF.

The sample holds one count of this clone. The chain recombines TRBV5-5 with TRBJ2-1; D is perhaps TRBD2 (6 bases). The CDR3 has 12 amino acids. The V gene lost 2 bases and the J gene lost 15 bases, with 15 bases spanning the gap. Per the germline V gene, CDR1 is SGHKS and CDR2 is YYEKEE (reference sequence). The CDR3 sequence: CASSLVGSMVFF. The DNA for the CDR3 is TGTGCCAGCAGCTTAGTCGGGAGTATGGTGTTCTTC.

About this clone: This same CDR3 is encoded by further DNA sequences in the sample. V is TRBV5-1 and J is TRBJ1-4, with D maybe TRBD1 (5 bases). Germline-derived CDR1 and CDR2 are SGHRS and YFSETQ. The CDR3 is 13 residues long. Trimming removed 4 bases from V and 5 bases from J, with 9 bases in between. Here the CDR3 DNA reads TGCGCCAGCAGCCGGGACGGAAATGAAAAACTGTTTTTT. Translated: CASSRDGNEKLFF.

V usage is TRBV7-3 and J usage is TRBJ2-3; D ambiguous. Germline lookup yields CDR1 SGHTA and CDR2 FQGTGA. V was pared by 3 bases and J by 5 bases, with 9 bases between. CDR3 length equals 13 residues. The DNA for the CDR3 is TGTGCCAGCAGCTTTAACGGCGAAGATACGCAGTATTTT. Amino acid sequence: CASSFNGEDTQYF. Full variable domain (missing parts from reference TRBV7-3 and TRBJ2-3): GAGVSQTPSNKVTEKGKYVELRCDPISGHTALYWYRQSLGQGPEFLIYFQGTGAADDSGLPNDRFFAVRPEGSVSTLKIQRTERGDSAVYLCASSFNGEDTQYFGPGTRLTVL.

This chain connects TRBV28 to TRBJ2-7, with 8 bases identical to TRBD2. Germline V gene lookup returns CDR1 MDHEN and CDR2 SYDVKM. Trimming removed 7 bases from V and 5 bases from J; junction bases left unmatched: 10. The CDR3 runs 14 residues. This CDR3 reads CASNPGTRVDEQYF. CDR3 bases: TGTGCCAGCAATCCCGGGACTAGGGTCGACGAGCAGTACTTC.

The V call is TRBV4-2, the J call TRBJ1-1; D is possibly TRBD1 (5 bases). The CDR3 sequence is 16 residues long. Per the germline V gene, CDR1 is LGHNA and CDR2 is YNFKEQ. V shed 5 bases and J shed 1 base, with 17 bases lying between them. The chain's CDR3 is CASSSQEDITNTEAFF. CDR3 bases: TGTGCCAGCAGCTCCCAAGAGGACATAACGAACACTGAAGCTTTCTTT.

The rearrangement links TRBV4-2 to TRBJ2-1, with 9 bases aligning to TRBD2. The CDR3 runs to 16 residues. CDR1 is LGHNA, CDR2 YNFKEQ, per germline. V shed 4 bases, J shed 7 bases, and the junction held 11 bases outside the gene matches. The DNA of the CDR3 is TGTGCCAGCAGCCCCTGGACTAGCGAGAGACAAAATGAGCAGTTCTTC. Its protein is CASSPWTSERQNEQFF.

The V and J genes are TRBV5-5 and TRBJ2-1; unclear D gene. The CDR3 runs 14 residues. V lost 0 bases and J 7 bases, leaving 11 bases between the germline ends. CDR1 is SGHKS and CDR2 is YYEKEE in the germline V gene (reference sequence). CDR3 loop: CASSLVGSWNEQFF. The CDR3, as DNA: TGTGCCAGCAGCTTGGTGGGTAGTTGGAATGAGCAGTTCTTC.

The chain has TRBV29-1 and TRBJ2-1; D gene unclear. This CDR3 spans 13 amino acids. Germline V gene lookup returns CDR1 SQVTM and CDR2 ANQGSEA. V was pared by 4 bases and J by 0 bases, with 7 bases between. The DNA for the CDR3 is TGCAGCGTTGCACATAACTCCTACAATGAGCAGTTCTTC. Translated: CSVAHNSYNEQFF.

The table lists this clone with a few counts. The rearrangement uses TRBV5-1 and TRBJ2-2; no reliable D call. The CDR3 extends over 14 amino acids. Between the trimmed V and J ends, which lost 0 bases and 5 bases, there was a span of 8 bases. Germline V gives CDR1 SGHRS, CDR2 YFSETQ. The CDR3 sequence: CASSLDGVTGELFF. CDR3 nucleotide sequence: TGCGCCAGCAGCTTGGATGGGGTTACCGGGGAGCTGTTTTTT.

V and J are TRBV30 and TRBJ1-1; 11 bases map to TRBD1. Per the germline V gene, CDR1 is GTSNPN and CDR2 is SVGIG (reference sequence). Trimming removed 2 bases from V and 5 bases from J; junction bases left unmatched: 7. The CDR3 runs to 15 residues. As DNA, the CDR3 is TGTGCCTGGAGTCATAGGGACAGGGGGTTTACTGAAGCTTTCTTT. Residues: CAWSHRDRGFTEAFF.

The chain is built from TRBV28 and TRBJ2-3; 7 bases agree with TRBD2. V lost 3 bases and J lost 5; bases outside the gene matches: 5. This CDR3 has 14 amino acids. In germline, CDR1 is MDHEN, CDR2 SYDVKM. DNA of the CDR3: TGTGCCAGCAGTTTCCCCGCTAGCGGAGATACGCAGTATTTT. Its translation: CASSFPASGDTQYF.

J is TRBJ2-3 and V is TRBV25-1; D is ambiguous. Germline V CDR1 and CDR2: MGHDK, SYGVNS. V was trimmed by 4 bases and J by 2 bases, leaving 19 bases between them. The CDR3 loop spans 17 amino acids. CDR3 region: CASSGSDPFGVTDTQYF. The CDR3, as DNA: TGTGCCAGCAGTGGGAGCGACCCCTTCGGTGTCACAGATACGCAGTATTTT.

The chain carries TRBV7-8 and TRBJ2-1; D gene uncertain. Germline CDR1 and CDR2: SGHVS and FQNEAQ. Trimming removed 3 bases at V and 7 bases at J, with 4 bases between. The CDR3 sequence is 11 residues long. CDR3 sequence: CASSFRNEQFF. The CDR3 bases are TGTGCCAGCAGCTTCAGGAATGAGCAGTTCTTC.

In its sample, this clone was seen a few times. The J gene is TRBJ2-7, the V gene TRBV19; D call uncertain. The CDR3 covers 13 residues. Trimming cost V 3 bases and J 6 bases, with 12 bases left between them. Germline V gene lookup returns CDR1 LNHDA and CDR2 SQIVND (reference sequence). The CDR3 DNA sequence: TGTGCCAGTAGTATTAAAAGTGAGGTCGAGCAGTACTTC. This codes for CASSIKSEVEQYF.